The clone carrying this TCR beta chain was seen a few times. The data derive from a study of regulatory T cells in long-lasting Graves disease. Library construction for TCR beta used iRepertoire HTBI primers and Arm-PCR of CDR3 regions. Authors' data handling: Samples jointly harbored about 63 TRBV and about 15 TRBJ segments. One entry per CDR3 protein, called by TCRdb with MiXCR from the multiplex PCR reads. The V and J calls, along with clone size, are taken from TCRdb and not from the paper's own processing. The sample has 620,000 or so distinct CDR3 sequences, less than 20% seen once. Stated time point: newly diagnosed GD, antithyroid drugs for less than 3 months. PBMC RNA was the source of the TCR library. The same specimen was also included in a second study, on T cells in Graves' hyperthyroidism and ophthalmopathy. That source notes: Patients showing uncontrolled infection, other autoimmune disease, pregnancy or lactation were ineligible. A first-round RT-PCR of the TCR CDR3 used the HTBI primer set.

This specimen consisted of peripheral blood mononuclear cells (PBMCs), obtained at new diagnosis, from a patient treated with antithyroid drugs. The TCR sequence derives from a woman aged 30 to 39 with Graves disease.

In DNA, the CDR3 is TGCAGCGCGTCCTTCGGGGGCCGAGGGACTGAAGCTTTCTTT. Its translation is CSASFGGRGTEAFF. This sequence joins TRBV29-1 and TRBJ1-1, with D perhaps TRBD1 (6 bases). The CDR3 loop spans 14 amino acids. Trimming took off 7 bases at V and 5 bases at J, with 20 bases between the two ends. CDR1 and CDR2 (germline): SQVTM, ANQGSEA.